Presented here are 25 T cell receptor beta chains from one specimen sequenced in a study of cytomegalovirus exposure and HLA in healthy donors. The table came from immunoSEQ multiplex PCR; TCRdb's copy has only in-frame clones and leaves some out. Altogether about 120,000 clones are present, about 88% being singletons, with the ten largest covering around 4.5%. Source material: PBMCs. All receptors come from a man in his late teens or twenties in good health and CMV-seropositive.

This clone was seen a handful of times. This sequence joins TRBV15 and TRBJ1-1; tentatively, D is TRBD1 (5 bases). From germline, CDR1 is LNHNV and CDR2 YYDKDF (reference sequence). This CDR3 has 15 amino acids. Trimming stripped 0 bases from V and 5 bases from J, with 13 bases between. CDR3 sequence: CATSRDRGRRTEAFF. DNA for the CDR3: TGTGCCACCAGCAGAGATCGGGGGAGAAGAACTGAAGCTTTCTTT.

This clone was seen just once. V is TRBV7-9 and J is TRBJ1-5; the D is unclear. Germline values: CDR1 SEHNR, CDR2 FQNEAQ (reference sequence). V was clipped by 5 bases and J by 0 bases, with 5 bases between them. CDR3 length: 13 residues. CDR3 nucleotides: TGTGCCAGCAGCCAAAATAGCAATCAGCCCCAGCATTTT. Translating it yields CASSQNSNQPQHF.

This clone was recorded only once. The genes are TRBV7-9 and TRBJ2-5, with TRBD1 matching 8 bases. This CDR3 is built from 16 residues. V was pared by 3 bases and J by 10 bases, with 16 bases of the junction left unmatched. Germline CDR1 and CDR2: SEHNR and FQNEAQ (reference sequence). The chain's CDR3 is CASSFSGGSSAEGQYF. DNA for the CDR3: TGTGCCAGCAGCTTTTCAGGGGGCTCCTCAGCGGAGGGCCAGTACTTC.

In its sample, this clone was seen once. J is TRBJ1-4 and V is TRBV5-6; TRBD1 matches 7 bases. Germline CDR1 and CDR2: SGHDT and YYEEEE. The ends lost 0 bases at V and 5 bases at J; junction bases unmatched: 4. The CDR3 has 15 residues. The CDR3 bases are TGTGCCAGCAGCTTGGAACAGGGGCGAAATGAAAAACTGTTTTTT. It yields the protein CASSLEQGRNEKLFF.

The chain carries TRBV6-5 and TRBJ2-3; TRBD2 aligns across 9 bases. The V segment lost 2 bases and the J segment 2 bases; nucleotides outside the gene matches: 2. The CDR3 extends over 15 amino acids. Germline loops: CDR1 MNHEY, CDR2 SVGAGI. The CDR3 DNA is TGTGCCAGCAGTTACGCTAGCGGGGTCACAGATACGCAGTATTTT. It encodes CASSYASGVTDTQYF.

This chain links TRBV11-2 with TRBJ2-3, with TRBD2 matching over 7 bases. V was clipped by 0 bases and J by 8 bases; unmatched bases: 11. From germline, CDR1 is SGHAT and CDR2 FQNNGV. This CDR3 is 16 amino acids long. In DNA, the CDR3 is TGTGCCAGCAGCTTAGATCGGACTAGTTTTACCAGTACGCAGTATTTT. It is translated as CASSLDRTSFTSTQYF.

The chain carries TRBV18 and TRBJ2-7; TRBD1 aligns across 11 bases. The germline V gene has CDR1 KGHSH and CDR2 LQKENI. This CDR3 is built from 16 residues. The V segment lost 6 bases and the J segment 6 bases; nucleotides outside the gene matches: 13. Here the CDR3 DNA reads TGTGCCAGCTCCCCTACTCTTGCGGGACAGGGGGGCGAGCAGTACTTC. It specifies CASSPTLAGQGGEQYF.

The CDR3 nucleotides read TGCAGCGTTGAAGATCGGGACAGGGGGCCCGATGAGCAGTTCTTC. Translation gives CSVEDRDRGPDEQFF. The chain employs TRBV29-1 and TRBJ2-1, with TRBD1 matching over 12 bases. The CDR3 sequence is 15 residues long. Trimming removed 0 bases from V and 8 bases from J; junction bases left unmatched: 5. In germline, CDR1 is SQVTM, CDR2 ANQGSEA.

The chain links TRBV5-1 to TRBJ2-1; D possibly corresponds to TRBD1 (5 bases). This CDR3 contains 15 residues. V was clipped by 0 bases and J by 9 bases, with 16 bases between them. The germline gives CDR1 SGHRS, CDR2 YFSETQ. Written as DNA, the CDR3 is TGCGCCAGCAGCTTGGCCGACGGGTGGGGCCCTGAGCAGTTCTTC. Translation: CASSLADGWGPEQFF.

This clone was seen at least ten times. V and J are TRBV5-5 and TRBJ1-2; 9 positions agree with TRBD1. Trimming at V came to 0 bases and at J to 6 bases, leaving 3 bases not matched to a gene. This CDR3 is built from 14 residues. Germline V lookup: CDR1 SGHKS, CDR2 YYEKEE (reference sequence). Written as DNA, the CDR3 is TGTGCCAGCAGCTTGGAGGGACAGGGTCATGGCTACACCTTC. Translation gives CASSLEGQGHGYTF.

V is TRBV4-2 and J is TRBJ1-5, with D hard to call. From germline, CDR1 is LGHNA and CDR2 YNFKEQ. The germline V and J ends were trimmed by 0 bases and 6 bases, with 12 bases remaining between them. The CDR3 extends over 15 amino acids. The CDR3: CASSQDLAASQPQHF. In nucleotides, the CDR3 is TGTGCCAGCAGCCAAGATTTGGCAGCGTCTCAGCCCCAGCATTTT.

Written as DNA, the CDR3 is TGCAGCGTTGATCCGGGGAGCAATCAGCCCCAGCATTTT. Protein product: CSVDPGSNQPQHF. The J gene is TRBJ1-5, the V gene TRBV29-1; D gene uncertain. Germline assignment: CDR1 SQVTM and CDR2 ANQGSEA. V lost 3 bases to trimming and J lost 1 base, with 7 bases between them. This CDR3 contains 13 residues.

The V gene is TRBV28, the J gene TRBJ1-1; D ambiguous. Germline CDR1 and CDR2: MDHEN and SYDVKM. Trimming took off 2 bases at V and 5 bases at J, with 3 bases between the two ends. The CDR3 is 11 amino acids. The CDR3 nucleotides are TGTGCCAGCAGTTTACGGACTGAAGCTTTCTTT. Protein: CASSLRTEAFF.

This chain links TRBV9 with TRBJ1-2; no clear D. The germline V gene encodes CDR1 SGDLS and CDR2 YYNGEE. The V end was cut by 2 bases, the J end by 5 bases, with 7 bases between. This CDR3 region has 12 residues. Written as DNA, the CDR3 is TGTGCCAGCAGCGTCCCATCATATGGCTACACCTTC. This sequence encodes CASSVPSYGYTF.

This sequence joins TRBV19 and TRBJ1-5; 12 positions match TRBD1. There are 17 residues in the CDR3. The V gene end was trimmed by 10 bases and the J gene end by 3 bases; junction bases not matched to a gene: 13. CDR1 is LNHDA and CDR2 is SQIVND in the germline V gene (reference sequence). The CDR3 loop reads CATGSGQGAIINQPQHF. In DNA form, the CDR3 reads TGTGCCACTGGGTCGGGACAGGGGGCAATAATCAATCAGCCCCAGCATTTT. Supplemented by reference TRBV19 and TRBJ1-5, the full variable domain reads DGGITQSPKYLFRKEGQNVTLSCEQNLNHDAMYWYRQDPGQGLRLIYYSQIVNDFQKGDIAEGYSVSREKKESFPLTVTSAQKNPTAFYLCATGSGQGAIINQPQHFGDGTRLSIL.

The rearrangement joins TRBV11-3 to TRBJ2-2; 9 positions match TRBD1. CDR1 and CDR2 from the germline V gene are SGHNT and YENEEA. The CDR3 sequence is 15 residues long. Losses at the gene ends were 1 base for V and 3 bases for J; bases not matched to a gene: 0. The DNA for the CDR3 is TGTGCCAGCAGCTTAGGGGACAGGGACACCGGGGAGCTGTTTTTT. Translated: CASSLGDRDTGELFF.

In this sample, this clone turned up a few times. V and J are TRBV10-3 and TRBJ2-7, with a weak D call TRBD1 (6 bases). CDR3 length equals 12 residues. The germline V gene has CDR1 ENHRY and CDR2 SYGVKD. V lost 9 bases and J lost 7, with 16 bases in between. CDR3 nucleotides: TGTGCCATGAGACAGGCCCTTGGGGAGCAGTACTTC. Amino acid sequence: CAMRQALGEQYF.

The J gene is TRBJ1-2, the V gene TRBV5-4; D gene ambiguous. The V end lost 4 bases, the J end lost 5 bases, and 18 bases lay between the germline ends. The V gene's germline CDR1 is SGHNT and CDR2 YYREEE (reference sequence). The CDR3 has 15 residues. The CDR3 region is CASSPNLTRGYGYTF. The CDR3 nucleotides are TGTGCCAGCAGCCCCAACTTGACCCGAGGGTATGGCTACACCTTC.

The chain recombines TRBV4-2 with TRBJ2-1; 9 bases are shared with TRBD2. Germline V gene lookup returns CDR1 LGHNA and CDR2 YNFKEQ. This CDR3 has 16 amino acids. J lost 9 bases, V lost 2 bases, and 11 bases had no gene match. CDR3 nucleotide sequence: TGTGCCAGCAGCCAAAACGCGGGGGGGCCTTTCGGTGAGCAGTTCTTC. As protein: CASSQNAGGPFGEQFF.

The chain couples TRBV29-1 to TRBJ1-1, with D tentatively TRBD1 (6 bases). Trimming pared 7 bases from V and 3 bases from J, leaving 12 bases between. CDR3 length: 12 amino acids. Germline V lookup: CDR1 SQVTM, CDR2 ANQGSEA. CDR3 nucleotides: TGCAGCGCTCGCAGGGGAGACACTGAAGCTTTCTTT. This codes for CSARRGDTEAFF.

The V and J genes are TRBV6-1 and TRBJ1-5; the D gene is possibly TRBD1 (6 bases). V was trimmed by 4 bases and J by 2 bases, leaving 9 bases between them. The CDR3 consists of 14 residues. CDR1 is MNHNS, CDR2 SASEGT, per germline. DNA for the CDR3: TGTGCCAGCAGTGGGAGGACAGGCAATCAGCCCCAGCATTTT. Its protein is CASSGRTGNQPQHF.

CDR3 nucleotides: TGCGCCAGCAGCCAAGACTCAAGAGGGACTGAAGCTTTCTTT. Amino acids: CASSQDSRGTEAFF. The J gene is TRBJ1-1, the V gene TRBV4-3; D remains unclear. V was clipped by 0 bases and J by 5 bases, with 10 bases between them. Germline CDR1 is LGHNA and CDR2 is YSLEER. CDR3 size: 14 residues.

The chain has TRBV29-1 and TRBJ2-7, with 7 bases that match TRBD2. Germline lookup yields CDR1 SQVTM and CDR2 ANQGSEA. J was trimmed by 3 bases and V by 4 bases; bases with no gene match: 3. The CDR3 extends over 12 amino acids. This CDR3 is CSVGGLDYEQYF. CDR3 nucleotides: TGCAGCGTTGGTGGACTAGACTACGAGCAGTACTTC.

The genes are TRBV5-1 and TRBJ2-6, with D maybe TRBD2 (5 bases). The CDR3 loop spans 16 amino acids. CDR1 is SGHRS, CDR2 YFSETQ, per germline. Between the trimmed V and J ends, which lost 0 bases and 0 bases, there was a span of 7 bases. CDR3 sequence reads: CASSLGGNSGANVLTF. The CDR3 DNA reads as TGCGCCAGCAGCTTGGGAGGGAACTCTGGGGCCAACGTCCTGACTTTC.

The chain joins TRBV19 to TRBJ1-5, with 7 positions matching TRBD1. This CDR3 has 14 amino acids. Germline CDR1 is LNHDA and CDR2 is SQIVND (reference sequence). The junction had 9 bases not matched to a gene; V was cut back by 7 bases and J by 6 bases. The CDR3 loop reads CASTPRGPGQPQHF. The CDR3, as DNA: TGTGCCAGTACCCCAAGGGGGCCCGGTCAGCCCCAGCATTTT.